This T cell receptor (beta chain) originates from a study of T cell changes during pregnancy in multiple sclerosis. CDR3 length equals 13 residues. The V end was cut by 3 bases, the J end by 3 bases, with 8 bases between. Per the germline V gene, CDR1 is SEHNR and CDR2 is FQNEAQ (reference sequence). Libraries were prepared by immunoSEQ multiplex PCR; TCRdb keeps only in-frame clonotypes and omits some of them. Found here are roughly 52,000 clones, roughly 92% of them singletons; the top ten hold roughly 0.25%. Regarding this clone: The sample has other DNA sequences that encode this CDR3 too.

This chain uses TRBV7-9 with TRBJ1-1; maybe TRBD1 (5 bases). This material consisted of CD4+ T cells from peripheral blood mononuclear cells, taken in the third trimester of pregnancy. The receptor was isolated from a female donor with multiple sclerosis, enrolled in a pregnancy study. This CDR3 is CASSLTGDTEAFF. As DNA, the CDR3 is TGTGCCAGCAGCTTGACGGGGGACACTGAAGCTTTCTTT.